This is a list of T cell receptor beta chains from one sample in a study of OX40 agonist ivuxolimab in advanced cancers. Profiled with immunoSEQ multiplex PCR; TCRdb holds only in-frame clones, not every one. Among around 64,000 clones listed, roughly 80% were seen once. The sample consisted of CD4+ or CD8+ T cells sorted from blood, taken in a trial of the OX40 agonist ivuxolimab. The receptors originated from an adult with an advanced solid tumor such as melanoma, head and neck, liver or kidney cancer. The CDR3 runs from the conserved cysteine through the conserved F or W. A D gene is named only where the DNA matches it firmly. Size is omitted from some rows. Given values are once, few, many or a class for expanded clones.

clone_size,d_call,j_call,v_call,cdr3_aa,cdr3_nt
NA,NA,TRBJ2-2,TRBV11-2,CASSEGVRNTGELFF,TGTGCCAGCTCCGAGGGGGTACGGAACACCGGGGAGCTGTTTTTT
once,TRBD1,TRBJ1-2,TRBV5-4,CASSKGGQGDYGYTF,TGTGCCAGCAGCAAGGGGGGACAGGGTGACTATGGCTACACCTTC
NA,TRBD2,TRBJ2-3,TRBV7-2,CASSVGLAGRDTQYF,TGTGCCAGCAGCGTCGGACTAGCGGGAAGAGATACGCAGTATTTT
NA,NA,TRBJ2-5,TRBV2,CASSEGTSQETQYF,TGTGCCAGCAGTGAAGGGACGTCTCAAGAGACCCAGTACTTC
NA,TRBD2,TRBJ2-1,TRBV5-4,CASSATGGPYNEQFF,TGTGCCAGCAGCGCGACGGGGGGGCCCTACAATGAGCAGTTCTTC
NA,NA,TRBJ2-1,TRBV30,CAWTGDSPFRLRNEQFF,TGTGCCTGGACAGGGGACTCCCCGTTTCGACTTCGCAATGAGCAGTTCTTC
NA,TRBD1,TRBJ1-1,TRBV29-1,CSAQGVGGLNTEAFF,TGCAGCGCCCAAGGGGTAGGGGGCCTGAACACTGAAGCTTTCTTT
NA,TRBD1,TRBJ2-1,TRBV30,CAWSSYTGDEQFF,TGTGCCTGGAGTTCCTATACAGGGGATGAGCAGTTCTTC
NA,NA,TRBJ1-2,TRBV5-6,CASSLYGSNYGYTF,TGTGCCAGCAGCTTGTACGGGTCTAACTATGGCTACACCTTC
once,NA,TRBJ2-6,TRBV5-1,CASSLGQPSSGANVLTF,TGCGCCAGCAGCTTAGGCCAGCCCTCCTCTGGGGCCAACGTCCTGACTTTC
few,NA,TRBJ1-2,TRBV6-6,CASRDITDSYGYTF,TGTGCCAGCAGAGACATCACGGACAGCTATGGCTACACCTTC
NA,NA,TRBJ1-6,TRBV7-2,CASRDSLNSPLHF,TGTGCCAGCAGAGACAGCTTAAATTCACCCCTCCACTTT
NA,NA,TRBJ1-6,TRBV6-6,CASSLGKNSPLHF,TGTGCCAGCAGCCTCGGCAAGAATTCACCCCTCCACTTT
NA,NA,TRBJ1-2,TRBV5-8,CASSLGSYGYTF,TGTGCCAGCAGCTTGGGTTCCTATGGCTACACCTTC